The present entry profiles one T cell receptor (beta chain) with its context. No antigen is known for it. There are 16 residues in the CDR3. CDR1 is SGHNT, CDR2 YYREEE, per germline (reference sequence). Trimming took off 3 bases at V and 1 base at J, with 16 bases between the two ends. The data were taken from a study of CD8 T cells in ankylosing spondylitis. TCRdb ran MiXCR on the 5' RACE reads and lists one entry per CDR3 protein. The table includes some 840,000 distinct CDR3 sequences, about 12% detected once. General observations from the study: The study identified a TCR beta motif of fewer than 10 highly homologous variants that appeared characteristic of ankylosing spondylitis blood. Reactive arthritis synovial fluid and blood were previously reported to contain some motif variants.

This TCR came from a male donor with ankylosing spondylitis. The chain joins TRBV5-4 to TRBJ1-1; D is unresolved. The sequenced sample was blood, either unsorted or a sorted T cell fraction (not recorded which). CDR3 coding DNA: TGTGCCAGCAGCTGGCCCGGGAAAGAAGAGAACACTGAAGCTTTCTTT. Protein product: CASSWPGKEENTEAFF.